The next 7 T cell receptor beta chains were all read from a single sample in a study of CD8 T cells in ankylosing spondylitis. In TCRdb, the 5' RACE reads were re-called with MiXCR into one record per CDR3 protein. The table lists under 150,000 distinct CDR3 sequences, roughly 15% of them singletons. The material sequenced was blood, either unsorted or a sorted T cell fraction (not recorded which). The source of these receptors is a female donor with ankylosing spondylitis or in good health (not recorded which).

This rearrangement joins TRBV5-1 to TRBJ2-2; either TRBD1 or TRBD2 may fit D (5 bases each). The V end lost 0 bases, the J end lost 2 bases, and 8 bases lay between the germline ends. This CDR3 region has 15 residues. Germline loops: CDR1 SGHRS, CDR2 YFSETQ. The CDR3, as DNA: TGCGCCAGCAGCTTGGACGGGACCAACACCGGGGAGCTGTTTTTT. Protein product: CASSLDGTNTGELFF.

At least ten counts were recorded for this clonotype. The rearrangement joins TRBV6-4 to TRBJ1-1; tentative D call: TRBD1 (6 bases). The CDR3 extends over 15 amino acids. Germline V lookup: CDR1 MRHNA, CDR2 SNTAGT. Trimming left V 10 bases short and J 2 bases short, with 20 bases between. The CDR3 DNA sequence: TGTGCCACAAAAGAGGGAAGGGGGGTAAACACTGAAGCTTTCTTT. As protein: CATKEGRGVNTEAFF.

Points on this clonotype: Possible read error: a much larger clone is one base away. The genes are TRBV5-1 and TRBJ2-1, with D possibly TRBD2 on 6 matching bases. CDR1 is SGHRS, CDR2 YFSETQ, per germline. The CDR3 totals 12 residues. The V end lost 4 bases, the J end lost 10 bases, and 12 bases lay between the germline ends. In nucleotides, the CDR3 is TGCGCCAGCAGCCGGGGACTGAAGGAGCAGTTCTTC. This codes for CASSRGLKEQFF.

This clonotype was observed a few times. This rearrangement joins TRBV20-1 to TRBJ1-1; no definite D call. There are 14 residues in the CDR3. CDR1 is DFQATT, CDR2 SNEGSKA, per germline (reference sequence). Trimming stripped 6 bases from V and 1 base from J, with 15 bases between. The CDR3: CSAGEVVGNTEAFF. The CDR3 nucleotides are TGCAGTGCCGGAGAGGTCGTGGGGAACACTGAAGCTTTCTTT.

This CDR3 reads CASSYGLSSGRYEQYF. The CDR3 DNA reads TGTGCCAGCAGTTACGGTCTCTCTAGCGGGAGGTACGAGCAGTACTTC. J is TRBJ2-7 and V is TRBV6-2 or TRBV6-3, with 11 bases fitting TRBD2. After removal of 2 bases from V and 4 bases from J, the junction contained 7 bases not matched to a gene. CDR3 length: 16 amino acids. Germline CDR1 and CDR2: MNHEY and SVGEGT.

The chain carries TRBV4-1 and TRBJ2-5; 7 nucleotides agree with TRBD2. Germline V gives CDR1 MGHRA, CDR2 YSYEKL. V lost 2 bases to trimming and J lost 2 bases; unmatched junction nucleotides: 2. The CDR3 is made up of 14 amino acids. DNA of the CDR3: TGCGCCAGCAGCCAACCGGGACTACAAGAGACCCAGTACTTC. Protein product: CASSQPGLQETQYF.

This clonotype has ten or more counts. At one end the junction does not follow the germline gene, possibly because of a read error. The chain joins TRBV20-1 to TRBJ1-1, with 10 bases fitting TRBD1. The CDR3 is made up of 14 amino acids. CDR1 and CDR2 (germline): DFQATT, SNEGSKA (reference sequence). The CDR3 region is CSARDADRGGRKHF. As DNA, the CDR3 is TGCAGTGCTAGAGATGCGGACAGGGGGGGCCGGAAACACTTT.